This T cell receptor beta chain was sequenced during a study of CD8 T cells in ankylosing spondylitis. Study findings and constraints: Reportedly, matched ankylosing spondylitis synovial fluid was significantly enriched for disease-linked clones. One TCR beta motif, made up of about 8 highly homologous variants, appeared characteristic of ankylosing spondylitis blood.

TCRdb itself ran the 5' RACE reads through MiXCR, one entry per CDR3 protein. The table lists 650,000 to 800,000 distinct CDR3 sequences, 19% of them singletons, with around a fifth in the top ten. In this sample, this clonotype turned up a few times. Antigen unknown. V was clipped by 7 bases and J by 2 bases, with 15 bases between them. Germline-derived CDR1 and CDR2 are DFQATT and SNEGSKA (reference sequence). This CDR3 is built from 14 residues. Sequencing used blood, either unsorted or a sorted T cell fraction (not recorded which). The source of this sequence is a male donor with ankylosing spondylitis. The V gene is TRBV20-1, the J gene TRBJ1-5; a weak D match, TRBD1 (5 bases). CDR3 amino acids: CSGSGGDGNQPQHF. The CDR3 DNA follows: TGCAGTGGGAGTGGAGGGGACGGCAATCAGCCCCAGCATTTT.